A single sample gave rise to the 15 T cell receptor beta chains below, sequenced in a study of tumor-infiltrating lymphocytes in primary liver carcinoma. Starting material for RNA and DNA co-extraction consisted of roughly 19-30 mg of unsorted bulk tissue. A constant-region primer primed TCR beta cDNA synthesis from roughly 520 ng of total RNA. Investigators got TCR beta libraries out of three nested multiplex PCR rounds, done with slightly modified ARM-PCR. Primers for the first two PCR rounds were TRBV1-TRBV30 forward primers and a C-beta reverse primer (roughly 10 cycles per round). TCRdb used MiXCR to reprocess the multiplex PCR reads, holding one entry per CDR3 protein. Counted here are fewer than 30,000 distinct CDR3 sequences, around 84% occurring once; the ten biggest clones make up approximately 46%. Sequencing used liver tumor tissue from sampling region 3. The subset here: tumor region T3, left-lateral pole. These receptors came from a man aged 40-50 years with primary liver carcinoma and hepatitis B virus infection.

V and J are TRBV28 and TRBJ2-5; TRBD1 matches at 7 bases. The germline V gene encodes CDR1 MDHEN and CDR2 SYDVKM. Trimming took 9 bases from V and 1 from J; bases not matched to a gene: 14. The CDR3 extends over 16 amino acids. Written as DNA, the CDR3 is TGTGCCAGTTGTTCCCAACACAGGGGCGCCCAAGAGACCCAGTACTTC. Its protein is CASCSQHRGAQETQYF.

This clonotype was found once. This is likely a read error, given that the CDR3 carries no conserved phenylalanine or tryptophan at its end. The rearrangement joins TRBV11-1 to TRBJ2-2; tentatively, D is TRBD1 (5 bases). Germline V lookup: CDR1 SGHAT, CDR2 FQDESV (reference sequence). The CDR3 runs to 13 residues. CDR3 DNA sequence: TGTGACAGGAGCTTAGTACGTTTCGGGGAGCTGTTTCTT. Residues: CDRSLVRFGELFL.

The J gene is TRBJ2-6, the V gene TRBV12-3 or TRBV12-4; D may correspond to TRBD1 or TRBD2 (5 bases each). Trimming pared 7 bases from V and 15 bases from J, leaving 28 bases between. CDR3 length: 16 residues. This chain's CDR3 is CASIAGTDSGANDLTF. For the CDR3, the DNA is TGTGCCAGCATCGCCGGGACCGACTCTGGTGCCAATGACCTGACTTTC.

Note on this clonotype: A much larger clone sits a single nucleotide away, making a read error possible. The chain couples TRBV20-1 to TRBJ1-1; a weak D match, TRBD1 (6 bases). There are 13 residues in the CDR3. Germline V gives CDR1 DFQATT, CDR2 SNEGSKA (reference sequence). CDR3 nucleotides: TGCAGAGCCTGGGGGGGCATGAACACTAAAGCTTTCTTT. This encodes CRAWGGMNTKAFF.

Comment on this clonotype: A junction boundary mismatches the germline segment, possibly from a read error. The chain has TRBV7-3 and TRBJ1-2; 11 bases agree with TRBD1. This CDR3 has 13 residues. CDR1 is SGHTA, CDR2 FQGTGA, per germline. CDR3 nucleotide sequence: TGTGCCATCAGCCTCGGACAGGGGGCTGGCTACACCTTC. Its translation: CAISLGQGAGYTF.

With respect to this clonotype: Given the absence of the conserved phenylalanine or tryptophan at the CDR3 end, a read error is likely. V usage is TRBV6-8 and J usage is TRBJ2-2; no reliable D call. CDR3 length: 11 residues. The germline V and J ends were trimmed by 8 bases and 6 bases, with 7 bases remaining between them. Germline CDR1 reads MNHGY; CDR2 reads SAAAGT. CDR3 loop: CASLDAGELFS. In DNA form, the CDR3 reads TGTGCCAGCCTAGACGCCGGGGAGCTGTTTTCT.

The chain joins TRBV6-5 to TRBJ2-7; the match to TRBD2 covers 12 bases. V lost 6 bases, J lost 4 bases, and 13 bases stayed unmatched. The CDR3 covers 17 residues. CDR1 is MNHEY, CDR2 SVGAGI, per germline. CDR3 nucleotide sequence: TGTGCCAGCAGGATATTGACTAGCGGGAGACCATCATACGAGCAGTACTTC. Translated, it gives CASRILTSGRPSYEQYF.

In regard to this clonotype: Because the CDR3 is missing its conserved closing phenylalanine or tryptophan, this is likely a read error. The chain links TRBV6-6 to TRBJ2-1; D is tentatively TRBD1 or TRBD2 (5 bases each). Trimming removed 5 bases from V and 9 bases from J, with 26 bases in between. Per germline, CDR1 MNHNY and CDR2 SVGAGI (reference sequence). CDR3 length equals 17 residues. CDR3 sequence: CASSEGPRTFGVGEQFL. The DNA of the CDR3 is TGTGCCAGCAGTGAGGGACCGCGGACTTTTGGAGTTGGTGAGCAGTTCCTC.

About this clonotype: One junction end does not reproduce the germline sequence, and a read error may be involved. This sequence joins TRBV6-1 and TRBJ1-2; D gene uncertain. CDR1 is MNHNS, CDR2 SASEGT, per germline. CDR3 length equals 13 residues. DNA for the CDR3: TGTGACAGCAGTCCAGGCCCTAACTATGGCTACACCTTC. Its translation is CDSSPGPNYGYTF.

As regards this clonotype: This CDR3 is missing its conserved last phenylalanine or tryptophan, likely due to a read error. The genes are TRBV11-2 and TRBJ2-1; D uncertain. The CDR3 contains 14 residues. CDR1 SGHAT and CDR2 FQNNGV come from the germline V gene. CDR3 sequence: CSSSLYRIVSEQFS. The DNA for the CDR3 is TGTTCCAGCAGCTTATACCGGATAGTTAGTGAGCAGTTCTCC.

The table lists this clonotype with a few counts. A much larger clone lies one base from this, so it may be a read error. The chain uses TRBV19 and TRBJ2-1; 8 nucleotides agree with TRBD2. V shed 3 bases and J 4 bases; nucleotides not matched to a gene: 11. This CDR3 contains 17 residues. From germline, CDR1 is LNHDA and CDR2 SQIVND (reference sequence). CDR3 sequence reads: CASSMVFGAGVYNEQFF. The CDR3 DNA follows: TGTGCCAGTAGTATGGTCTTTGGAGCGGGAGTGTACAATGAGCAGTTCTTC.

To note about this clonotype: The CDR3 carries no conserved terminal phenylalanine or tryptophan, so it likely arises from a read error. The CDR3 nucleotides are TGTGTCAGCAGCCAAACTCCTGGCCGGGGGAAGGAGACCCAGTACTCC. Amino acid sequence: CVSSQTPGRGKETQYS. The rearrangement links TRBV11-2 to TRBJ2-5, with D possibly matching TRBD2 (6 bases). This CDR3 has 16 residues. The germline V gene has CDR1 SGHAT and CDR2 FQNNGV.

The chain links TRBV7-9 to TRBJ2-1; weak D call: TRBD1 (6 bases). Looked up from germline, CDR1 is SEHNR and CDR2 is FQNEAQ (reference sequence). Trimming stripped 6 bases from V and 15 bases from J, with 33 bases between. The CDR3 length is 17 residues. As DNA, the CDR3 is TGTGCCAGCAGTTTACCATACCAGGGGCCTAAAACAAATGGGCCGTTCTTC. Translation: CASSLPYQGPKTNGPFF.

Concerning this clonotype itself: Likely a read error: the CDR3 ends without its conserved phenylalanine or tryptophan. The chain's CDR3 is CAINGIANAGELFL. CDR3 nucleotides: TGTGCCATCAATGGGATCGCGAACGCCGGGGAGCTGTTTCTT. V gene TRBV10-3 combines with J gene TRBJ2-2; D unclear. This CDR3 has 14 amino acids. Germline-derived CDR1 and CDR2 are ENHRY and SYGVKD.

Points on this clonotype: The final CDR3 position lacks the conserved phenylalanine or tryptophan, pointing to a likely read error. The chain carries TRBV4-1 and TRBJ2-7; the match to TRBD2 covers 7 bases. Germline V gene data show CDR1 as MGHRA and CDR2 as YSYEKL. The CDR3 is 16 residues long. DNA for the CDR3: TGCGCCAGCTGCCAATCCCTAGCGGAGCCACTCTACGAGCAGTACTCC. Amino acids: CASCQSLAEPLYEQYS.